The 15 T cell receptor beta chains below all came from one sample that was sequenced in a study of early T cells in non-severe SARS-CoV-2 infection. A single record per CDR3 protein comes from TCRdb applying MiXCR to the 5' RACE reads. The table shows 45,000 or so distinct CDR3 sequences, with over 3% occurring only once. Sequencing was done on a sample of whole blood. The receptors derive from an adult who was a healthcare worker with PCR-confirmed SARS-CoV-2 infection or an uninfected control (not recorded which).

This clonotype was observed at least ten times. The chain employs TRBV27 and TRBJ2-2; TRBD1 might be the D (6 bases). The germline V gene encodes CDR1 MNHEY and CDR2 SMNVEV (reference sequence). Trimming left V 3 bases short and J 1 base short, with 6 bases between. The CDR3 contains 14 residues. The CDR3 protein is CASSLTGNTGELFF. CDR3 nucleotides: TGTGCCAGCAGTTTGACAGGGAACACCGGGGAGCTGTTTTTT.

This clonotype occurred many times. The chain has TRBV7-9 and TRBJ2-7; D remains unclear. The V end was cut by 1 base, the J end by 5 bases, with 12 bases between. CDR1 is SEHNR and CDR2 is FQNEAQ in the germline V gene (reference sequence). The length of the CDR3 is 14 residues. This CDR3 is CASSLGAGNHEQYF. In DNA form, the CDR3 reads TGTGCCAGCAGCTTAGGGGCTGGGAACCACGAGCAGTACTTC.

There are many counts of this clonotype. The chain uses TRBV7-9 and TRBJ2-1, with a weak D call TRBD1 (6 bases). Germline assignment: CDR1 SEHNR and CDR2 FQNEAQ (reference sequence). V was pared by 0 bases and J by 10 bases, with 10 bases between. The CDR3 has 13 residues. In DNA form, the CDR3 reads TGTGCCAGCAGCTTAGCTCCAGGGGCAGAGCAGTTCTTC. Translation gives CASSLAPGAEQFF.

There are many counts of this clonotype. The V gene is TRBV19, the J gene TRBJ2-3; the D gene is possibly TRBD2 (6 bases). This CDR3 comprises 14 residues. Trimming took off 5 bases at V and 0 bases at J, with 9 bases between the two ends. Germline V gene lookup returns CDR1 LNHDA and CDR2 SQIVND (reference sequence). For the CDR3, the DNA is TGTGCCAGTAGTCTGACTAGTAGCACAGATACGCAGTATTTT. Translating gives CASSLTSSTDTQYF.

This clonotype was picked up many times. The V and J genes are TRBV18 and TRBJ2-3, with 8 bases fitting TRBD1. CDR1 is KGHSH and CDR2 is LQKENI in the germline V gene. V gave up 4 bases and J gave up 1 base; unmatched junction bases: 13. This CDR3 contains 18 residues. Here the CDR3 DNA reads TGTGCCAGCTCACGCGACAGAAAAACGGGACAGGGCACAGATACGCAGTATTTT. Protein sequence: CASSRDRKTGQGTDTQYF. The full variable domain, rest sourced from reference TRBV18 and TRBJ2-3, is NAGVMQNPRHLVRRRGQEARLRCSPMKGHSHVYWYRQLPEEGLKFMVYLQKENIIDESGMPKERFSAEFPKEGPSILRIQQVVRGDSAAYFCASSRDRKTGQGTDTQYFGPGTRLTVL.

Note on this clonotype: A much larger clonotype is one base distant, so this may be a read error. The chain links TRBV2 to TRBJ1-2; a weak D match, TRBD1 (5 bases). Germline CDR1 SNHLY, CDR2 FYNNEI. V shed 7 bases and J shed 7 bases, with 19 bases lying between them. The length of the CDR3 is 14 residues. The CDR3 coding sequence is TGTGCCAGCAAGATCGTTTTACCGGACATTGGCTACACCTTC. This gives the protein CASKIVLPDIGYTF.

This clonotype appeared many times. The chain is built from TRBV29-1 and TRBJ2-5; tentative D call: TRBD2 (6 bases). The germline V gene encodes CDR1 SQVTM and CDR2 ANQGSEA. Between the trimmed V and J ends, which lost 1 base and 4 bases, there was a span of 10 bases. The CDR3 is 13 residues long. In nucleotides, the CDR3 is TGCAGCGTTGAAGTCGGGGGAGCAGAGACCCAGTACTTC. This encodes CSVEVGGAETQYF.

This clonotype was observed a few times. The J gene is TRBJ2-3, the V gene TRBV11-2; 13 positions match TRBD2. The trim removed 7 bases at V and 2 bases at J, leaving 15 bases unmatched. Germline values: CDR1 SGHAT, CDR2 FQNNGV. The CDR3 has 19 residues. The CDR3 DNA sequence: TGTGCCAGCACCCCCCGCCCTCAGGGACTAGCGGGGTCCACAGATACGCAGTATTTT. This translates into CASTPRPQGLAGSTDTQYF.

V and J are TRBV12-3 or TRBV12-4 and TRBJ2-5, with 7 nucleotides matching TRBD1. The trim removed 8 bases at V and 1 base at J, leaving 19 bases unmatched. This CDR3 has 18 amino acids. CDR3 protein: CASPSRDRIFPTQETQYF. The CDR3 coding sequence is TGTGCCAGCCCCTCCCGGGACAGAATATTTCCTACCCAAGAGACCCAGTACTTC.

This clonotype was detected many times. One end of the junction is discordant with germline, which a read error may explain. The chain links TRBV6-1 to TRBJ2-1, with D tentatively TRBD1 or TRBD2 (5 bases each). The CDR3 totals 13 residues. The germline V gene encodes CDR1 MNHNS and CDR2 SASEGT. This chain's CDR3 is CASGERDRFSYIF. Written as DNA, the CDR3 is TGTGCCAGCGGCGAGAGGGACCGCTTTTCCTATATTTTC.

This clonotype was counted many times. V gene TRBV29-1 combines with J gene TRBJ1-1; perhaps TRBD1 as D (6 bases). Trimming left V 7 bases short and J 0 bases short, with 18 bases between. Germline V gene lookup returns CDR1 SQVTM and CDR2 ANQGSEA. The CDR3 runs to 15 residues. The CDR3: CSARRRGTLNTEAFF. CDR3 coding DNA: TGCAGCGCCCGACGCAGGGGAACTTTGAACACTGAAGCTTTCTTT.

The J gene is TRBJ2-6, the V gene TRBV12-2; TRBD1 is the table's D call and was not checked against the DNA. TRBV12-2 is shown as a pseudogene. There are 13 residues in the CDR3. Here the CDR3 reads CASRPGTAYVLTF. Written as DNA, the CDR3 is TGTGCAAGTCGCCCCGGGACCGCATACGTCCTGACTTTC.

The sample holds many counts of this clonotype. The chain's CDR3 is CASSLGVGGTDTQYF. CDR3 in DNA: TGTGCCAGCAGCTTGGGTGTGGGCGGCACAGATACGCAGTATTTT. The J gene is TRBJ2-3, the V gene TRBV5-5; no definite D call. There are 15 residues in the CDR3. Trimming cost V 0 bases and J 1 base, with 9 bases left between them. CDR1 and CDR2 (germline): SGHKS, YYEKEE (reference sequence). The variable domain in full, completed from reference TRBV5-5 and TRBJ2-3, reads DAGVTQSPTHLIKTRGQQVTLRCSPISGHKSVSWYQQVLGQGPQFIFQYYEKEERGRGNFPDRFSARQFPNYSSELNVNALLLGDSALYLCASSLGVGGTDTQYFGPGTRLTVL.

V is TRBV6-1 and J is TRBJ2-2, with 7 bases aligning to TRBD2. The J segment lost 0 bases and the V segment lost 3 bases, leaving 7 bases of the junction unmatched. Germline loops: CDR1 MNHNS, CDR2 SASEGT. CDR3 length: 17 residues. This CDR3 is CASSDAWLAANTGELFF. The CDR3 DNA is TGTGCCAGCAGTGACGCATGGCTAGCGGCGAACACCGGGGAGCTGTTTTTT.

This clonotype has at least ten counts. The CDR3 bases are TGCAGTGAGGGCTCCCGTCTTCCCACAGATACGCAGTATTTT. This sequence encodes CSEGSRLPTDTQYF. The rearrangement uses TRBV20-1 and TRBJ2-3; D gene uncertain. The V and J ends lost 7 bases and 2 bases respectively, with 16 bases between them. CDR1 DFQATT and CDR2 SNEGSKA come from the germline V gene (reference sequence). This CDR3 has 14 residues.